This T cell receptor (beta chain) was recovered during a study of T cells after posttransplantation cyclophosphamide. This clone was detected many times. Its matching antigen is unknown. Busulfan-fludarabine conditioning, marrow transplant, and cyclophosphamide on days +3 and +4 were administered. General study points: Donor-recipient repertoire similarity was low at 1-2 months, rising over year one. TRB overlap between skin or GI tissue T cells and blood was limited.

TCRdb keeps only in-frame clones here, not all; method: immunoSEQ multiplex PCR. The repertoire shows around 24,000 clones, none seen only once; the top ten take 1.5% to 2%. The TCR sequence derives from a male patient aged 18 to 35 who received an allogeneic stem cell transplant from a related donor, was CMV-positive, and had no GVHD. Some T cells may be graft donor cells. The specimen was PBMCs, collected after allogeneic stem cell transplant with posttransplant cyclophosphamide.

CDR3 sequence reads: CASSYYRVNEQFF. DNA for the CDR3: TGTGCCAGCAGCTACTACAGGGTAAATGAGCAGTTCTTC. The chain is built from TRBV6-1 and TRBJ2-1, with D possibly matching TRBD1 (6 bases). CDR1 is MNHNS, CDR2 SASEGT, per germline. The CDR3 length is 13 residues. The V and J ends lost 6 bases and 7 bases respectively, with 13 bases between them.